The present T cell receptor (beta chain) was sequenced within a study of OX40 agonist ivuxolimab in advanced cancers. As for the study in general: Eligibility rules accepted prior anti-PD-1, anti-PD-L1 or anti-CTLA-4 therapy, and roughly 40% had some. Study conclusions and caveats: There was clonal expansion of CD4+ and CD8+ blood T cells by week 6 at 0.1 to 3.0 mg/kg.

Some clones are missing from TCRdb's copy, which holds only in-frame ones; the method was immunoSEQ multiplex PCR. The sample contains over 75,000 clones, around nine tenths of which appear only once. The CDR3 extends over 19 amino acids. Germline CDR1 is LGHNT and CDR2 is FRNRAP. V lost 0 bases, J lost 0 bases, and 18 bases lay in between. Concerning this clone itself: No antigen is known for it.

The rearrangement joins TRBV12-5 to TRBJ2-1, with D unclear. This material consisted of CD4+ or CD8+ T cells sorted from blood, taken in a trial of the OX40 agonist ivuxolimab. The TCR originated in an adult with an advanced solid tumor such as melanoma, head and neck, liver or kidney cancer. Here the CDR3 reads CASGLVRHFRQSSYNEQFF. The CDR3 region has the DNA TGTGCTAGTGGTTTGGTACGACATTTTCGACAAAGCTCCTACAATGAGCAGTTCTTC.